The 24 T cell receptor beta chains reported below all come from one sample, sequenced in a study of Graves' ophthalmopathy and Graves' hyperthyroidism. From RNA, the CDR3 regions of TCR beta chains were amplified and sequenced. HTBI-primed first-round RT-PCR preceded second-round multiplex PCR. TCRdb reprocessed the multiplex PCR reads with MiXCR, giving one entry per CDR3 protein. This sample yields 450,000 or so distinct CDR3 sequences, of which approximately 15% are seen a single time; roughly 10% belongs to the top ten. The sequenced sample consisted of blood. The receptor source for this set is a woman younger than 45 with Graves' ophthalmopathy.

The table lists this clonotype with many counts. This chain joins TRBV7-9 and TRBJ1-5; no definite D call. V shed 5 bases and J shed 2 bases, with 10 bases lying between them. This CDR3 spans 14 amino acids. Germline V CDR1 and CDR2: SEHNR, FQNEAQ (reference sequence). The CDR3 DNA follows: TGTGCCAGCAGCAACGGTATAGGCAATCAGCCCCAGCATTTT. It specifies CASSNGIGNQPQHF.

This clonotype was counted at least ten times. The chain links TRBV27 to TRBJ2-7, with TRBD2 matching 8 bases. V shed 3 bases, J shed 6 bases, and the junction held 10 bases outside the gene matches. CDR1 and CDR2 from the germline V gene are MNHEY and SMNVEV (reference sequence). The CDR3 runs to 15 residues. The CDR3 DNA is TGTGCCAGCAGTTTCGACGGACTAGCTTCGACCGAGCAGTACTTC. Translating it yields CASSFDGLASTEQYF.

Ten or more counts support this clonotype. The V and J genes are TRBV15 and TRBJ2-2, with a possible D match to TRBD2 (5 bases). CDR3 size: 16 residues. Germline V gene sequence: CDR1 LNHNV, CDR2 YYDKDF (reference sequence). Trimming shortened V by 1 base and J by 1 base, and 10 bases separated the two germline ends. CDR3: CATSRGGVVNTGELFF. In nucleotides, the CDR3 is TGTGCCACCAGCAGAGGGGGAGTGGTGAACACCGGGGAGCTGTTTTTT.

This clonotype was observed many times. The chain combines TRBV28 with TRBJ1-3; 10 bases are a match to TRBD1. V shed 6 bases and J 0 bases; nucleotides not matched to a gene: 11. The CDR3 has 18 amino acids. Germline assignment: CDR1 MDHEN and CDR2 SYDVKM. CDR3 DNA sequence: TGTGCCAGCAGCCCTGGACAGGGGGGTTTGGGCTCTGGAAACACCATATATTTT. Amino acids: CASSPGQGGLGSGNTIYF.

This clonotype showed up many times. This chain joins TRBV5-1 and TRBJ1-1; the D gene is possibly TRBD1 (5 bases). V was clipped by 7 bases and J by 4 bases, with 20 bases between them. This CDR3 has 15 amino acids. Germline lookup yields CDR1 SGHRS and CDR2 YFSETQ. DNA of the CDR3: TGCGCCAGCGGATCAGGGTCCCAACCTTCCACTGAAGCTTTCTTT. It encodes CASGSGSQPSTEAFF.

The chain uses TRBV5-6 and TRBJ1-2; maybe TRBD1 (5 bases). The CDR3 loop spans 16 amino acids. Trimming took off 1 base at V and 4 bases at J, with 17 bases between the two ends. From germline, CDR1 is SGHDT and CDR2 YYEEEE. The CDR3 sequence is CASSLLLMQGGYGYTF. In DNA, the CDR3 is TGTGCCAGCAGCTTGCTCCTAATGCAGGGTGGCTATGGCTACACCTTC.

The chain is built from TRBV19 and TRBJ2-7; 10 nucleotides line up with TRBD2. The CDR3 is 15 amino acids. V lost 5 bases to trimming and J lost 7 bases; unmatched junction nucleotides: 11. Germline lookup yields CDR1 LNHDA and CDR2 SQIVND (reference sequence). The CDR3 protein is CASSAAGGPTNEQYF. Here the CDR3 DNA reads TGTGCCAGTAGTGCAGCGGGAGGGCCAACTAATGAGCAGTACTTC.

The chain employs TRBV4-1 and TRBJ2-7; D unresolved. Trimming cost V 1 base and J 6 bases, with 7 bases left between them. Germline V gene data show CDR1 as MGHRA and CDR2 as YSYEKL. The CDR3 sequence is 12 residues long. The CDR3 nucleotides are TGCGCCAGCAGCCAAGCCCGAGGCGAGCAGTACTTC. It codes for CASSQARGEQYF.

This clonotype was observed a handful of times. The V gene is TRBV5-6, the J gene TRBJ2-5; D is ambiguous. CDR3 length: 15 amino acids. Germline V CDR1 and CDR2: SGHDT, YYEEEE. Trimming took off 0 bases at V and 7 bases at J, with 16 bases between the two ends. The CDR3 coding sequence is TGTGCCAGCAGCTTGGTTTCGGAGCCTCCAGGGACCCAGTACTTC. Its translation is CASSLVSEPPGTQYF. The full variable domain, with the rest looked up from reference TRBV5-6 and TRBJ2-5, is DAGVTQSPTHLIKTRGQQVTLRCSPKSGHDTVSWYQQALGQGPQFIFQYYEEEERQRGNFPDRFSGHQFPNYSSELNVNALLLGDSALYLCASSLVSEPPGTQYFGPGTRLLVL.

This clonotype was picked up a small number of times. J is TRBJ1-2 and V is TRBV5-6, with TRBD1 as a possible D gene (5 bases). The germline V gene encodes CDR1 SGHDT and CDR2 YYEEEE. This CDR3 has 11 residues. Trimming took 4 bases from V and 6 from J, leaving 7 bases between them. The CDR3 region has the DNA TGTGCCAGCAGCGTCAGGGATGGCTACACCTTC. Translating gives CASSVRDGYTF.

This clonotype was observed at least ten times. This chain uses TRBV28 with TRBJ1-2; the D is unclear. Between the trimmed V and J ends, which lost 3 bases and 3 bases, there was a span of 17 bases. CDR1 is MDHEN, CDR2 SYDVKM, per germline. The CDR3 is 16 amino acids. CDR3 in amino acids: CASSFSQLKPDYGYTF. DNA of the CDR3: TGTGCCAGCAGTTTCTCTCAACTAAAGCCCGACTATGGCTACACCTTC.

This clonotype was seen repeatedly, ten times or more. A clone one base away is much larger, so this may be a read error. The chain is built from TRBV27 and TRBJ2-7; D remains unclear. The germline V and J ends were trimmed by 2 bases and 0 bases, with 5 bases remaining between them. The V gene's germline CDR1 is MNHEY and CDR2 SMNVEV (reference sequence). The CDR3 is 13 residues long. The CDR3 sequence is CASSLKSSYEQYF. The CDR3 nucleotides are TGTGCCAGCAGTTTAAAGAGCTCCTACGAGCAGTACTTC.

This clonotype was detected many times. The genes are TRBV10-3 and TRBJ2-7; TRBD2 matches 11 bases. This CDR3 spans 15 amino acids. Germline CDR1 ENHRY, CDR2 SYGVKD. V shed 6 bases, J shed 3 bases, and the junction held 7 bases outside the gene matches. CDR3 loop: CAIRGTSGGGYEQYF. The CDR3 region has the DNA TGTGCCATCAGAGGGACTAGCGGAGGAGGCTACGAGCAGTACTTC.

To note about this clonotype: Its ends do not fully match the called genes, so a read error is possible. V and J are TRBV11-1 and TRBJ1-2; D is undetermined. This CDR3 contains 16 residues. Germline loops: CDR1 SGHAT, CDR2 FQDESV (reference sequence). CDR3 loop: CASSLNRAVGDYGYTF. In nucleotides, the CDR3 is TGTGCCAGCAGCTTAAACCGGGCAGTGGGAGACTATGGTTACACCTTC. The full variable domain, in which reference TRBV11-1 and TRBJ1-2 provide the parts outside the CDR3, is EAEVAQSPRYKITEKSQAVAFWCDPISGHATLYWYRQILGQGPELLVQFQDESVVDDSQLPKDRFSAERLKGVDSTLKIQPAELGDSAMYLCASSLNRAVGDYGYTFGSGTRLTVV.

This clonotype was seen ten or more times. This chain uses TRBV11-2 with TRBJ1-1, with 7 bases that match TRBD1. CDR1 and CDR2 (germline): SGHAT, FQNNGV. The CDR3 runs 15 residues. J lost 1 base, V lost 3 bases, and 5 bases had no gene match. The CDR3 here is CASSLGGQSNTEAFF. DNA of the CDR3: TGTGCCAGCAGCTTGGGGGGACAGTCGAACACTGAAGCTTTCTTT. The variable domain in full, completed from reference TRBV11-2 and TRBJ1-1, reads EAGVAQSPRYKIIEKRQSVAFWCNPISGHATLYWYQQILGQGPKLLIQFQNNGVVDDSQLPKDRFSAERLKGVDSTLKIQPAKLEDSAVYLCASSLGGQSNTEAFFGQGTRLTVV.

The J gene is TRBJ2-4, the V gene TRBV7-8; 7 bases align to TRBD1. CDR1 is SGHVS and CDR2 is FQNEAQ in the germline V gene. After removal of 1 base from V and 2 bases from J, the junction contained 8 bases not matched to a gene. The CDR3 contains 17 residues. CDR3 residues: CASSLGIPTGTKNIQYF. In nucleotides, the CDR3 is TGTGCCAGCAGCTTAGGGATCCCGACAGGGACCAAAAACATTCAGTACTTC.

This sequence joins TRBV5-1 and TRBJ2-7, with TRBD2 identical over 10 bases. The CDR3 is 16 amino acids. Looked up from germline, CDR1 is SGHRS and CDR2 is YFSETQ. V shed 3 bases, J shed 0 bases, and the junction held 6 bases outside the gene matches. This CDR3 is CASSWGLAPSSYEQYF. As DNA, the CDR3 is TGCGCCAGCAGCTGGGGACTAGCGCCTAGCTCCTACGAGCAGTACTTC.

The rearrangement uses TRBV5-1 and TRBJ2-7; 12 nucleotides align to TRBD1. Germline loops: CDR1 SGHRS, CDR2 YFSETQ. V lost 4 bases and J lost 2; bases outside the gene matches: 7. The CDR3 is 16 residues long. The CDR3 bases are TGCGCCAGCAGCCTAGGGGGACAGGGGGCACCCTACGAGCAGTACTTC. It encodes CASSLGGQGAPYEQYF.

This clonotype was recorded a few times. This chain connects TRBV30 to TRBJ1-3; D unclear. Germline CDR1 GTSNPN, CDR2 SVGIG (reference sequence). Deletions cut 4 bases from V and 3 bases from J, with 16 bases between. CDR3 length: 15 amino acids. CDR3 in amino acids: CAWTPTSLVGNTIYF. The CDR3, as DNA: TGTGCCTGGACCCCAACCTCCCTCGTTGGAAACACCATATATTTT.

V is TRBV20-1 and J is TRBJ2-5; 9 bases agree with TRBD2. Germline V gene lookup returns CDR1 DFQATT and CDR2 SNEGSKA (reference sequence). The length of the CDR3 is 16 residues. Unmatched junction bases numbered 12, after V lost 6 bases and J lost 1 base. CDR3 loop: CSASRQGLAVQETQYF. In DNA, the CDR3 is TGCAGTGCAAGCCGTCAGGGACTAGCTGTCCAAGAGACCCAGTACTTC.

For this clonotype: Compared with germline, one end of the junction differs, possibly owing to a read error. The chain links TRBV6-2 or TRBV6-3 to TRBJ1-1; no definite D call. CDR3 length: 13 residues. The germline gives CDR1 MNHEY, CDR2 SVGEGT. The CDR3 region has the DNA TGTGCCAGCAGCAGTATCTCATACACTGATGCTTTCTTT. As protein: CASSSISYTDAFF.

This clonotype was seen a few times. This chain joins TRBV5-6 and TRBJ1-2; the D is unclear. The CDR3 totals 14 residues. V lost 1 base to trimming and J lost 8 bases, with 15 bases between them. CDR1 is SGHDT, CDR2 YYEEEE, per germline. CDR3 region: CASSLFAGVLGYTF. The CDR3 coding sequence is TGTGCCAGCAGCTTGTTTGCCGGAGTCCTCGGCTACACCTTC. Drawing the rest from reference TRBV5-6 and TRBJ1-2, the complete variable domain is DAGVTQSPTHLIKTRGQQVTLRCSPKSGHDTVSWYQQALGQGPQFIFQYYEEEERQRGNFPDRFSGHQFPNYSSELNVNALLLGDSALYLCASSLFAGVLGYTFGSGTRLTVV.

This clonotype was seen many times. This chain connects TRBV28 to TRBJ2-5; TRBD1 agrees at 8 bases. Germline V gives CDR1 MDHEN, CDR2 SYDVKM. The V and J ends lost 5 bases and 5 bases, in that order; junction bases with no gene match: 4. CDR3 length: 13 residues. In DNA, the CDR3 is TGTGCCAGCAGTCAGGGGACAGGCGAGACCCAGTACTTC. Translation: CASSQGTGETQYF.

This clonotype was picked up many times. The gene calls are TRBV6-1 and TRBJ1-1, with D possibly being TRBD1 (6 bases). Germline assignment: CDR1 MNHNS and CDR2 SASEGT. V was shortened by 5 bases and J by 3 bases, with 16 bases between the two germline ends. CDR3 length: 15 amino acids. CDR3 residues: CASSPIWTDYTEAFF. Here the CDR3 DNA reads TGTGCCAGCAGTCCGATTTGGACAGACTACACTGAAGCTTTCTTT.